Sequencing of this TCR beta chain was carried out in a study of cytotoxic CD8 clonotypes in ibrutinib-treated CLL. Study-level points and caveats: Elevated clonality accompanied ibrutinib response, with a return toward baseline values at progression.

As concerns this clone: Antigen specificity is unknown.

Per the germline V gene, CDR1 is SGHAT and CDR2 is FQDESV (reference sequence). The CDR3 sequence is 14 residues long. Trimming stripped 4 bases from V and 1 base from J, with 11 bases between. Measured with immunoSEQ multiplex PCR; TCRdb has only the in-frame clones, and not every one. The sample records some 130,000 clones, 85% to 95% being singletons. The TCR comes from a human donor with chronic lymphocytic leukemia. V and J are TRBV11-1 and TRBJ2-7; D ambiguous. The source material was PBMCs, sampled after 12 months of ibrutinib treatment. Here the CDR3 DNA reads TGTGCCAGCAGCTCCCCAGGCAGTTCCTACGAGCAGTACTTC. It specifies CASSSPGSSYEQYF.